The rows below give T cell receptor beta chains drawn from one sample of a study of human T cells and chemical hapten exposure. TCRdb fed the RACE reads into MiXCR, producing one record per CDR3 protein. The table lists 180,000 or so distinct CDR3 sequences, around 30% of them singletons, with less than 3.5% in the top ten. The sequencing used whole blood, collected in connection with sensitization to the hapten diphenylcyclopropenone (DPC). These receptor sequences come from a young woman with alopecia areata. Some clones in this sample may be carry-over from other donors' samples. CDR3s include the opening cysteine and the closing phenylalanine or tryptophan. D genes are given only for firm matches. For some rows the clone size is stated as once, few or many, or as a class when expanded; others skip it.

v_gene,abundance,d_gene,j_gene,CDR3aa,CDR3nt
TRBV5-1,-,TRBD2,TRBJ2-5,CASSLIKPGLAGGRETQYF,TGCGCCAGCAGCCTGATCAAGCCGGGACTAGCGGGAGGGCGAGAGACCCAGTACTTC
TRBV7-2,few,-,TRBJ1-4,CASSLTRDEKLFF,TGTGCCAGCAGCTTAACCAGGGATGAAAAACTGTTTTTT
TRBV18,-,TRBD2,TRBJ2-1,CASSPPGGGNEQFF,TGTGCCAGCTCACCCCCCGGGGGGGGCAATGAGCAGTTCTTC
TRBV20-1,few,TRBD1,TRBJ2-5,CSATDREKTQYF,TGCAGTGCTACCGACAGGGAGAAGACCCAGTACTTC
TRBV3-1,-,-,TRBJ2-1,CASSQVVNEQFF,TGTGCCAGCAGCCAAGTCGTAAATGAGCAGTTCTTC
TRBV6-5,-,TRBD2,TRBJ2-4,CASRGSGRIQYF,TGTGCCAGCAGGGGTAGCGGGAGGATCCAGTACTTC
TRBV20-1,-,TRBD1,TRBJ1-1,CSASNRGGTEAFF,TGCAGTGCTAGCAACAGGGGGGGCACTGAAGCTTTCTTT
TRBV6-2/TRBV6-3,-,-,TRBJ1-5,CASSPLRQPQHF,TGTGCCAGCAGTCCCTTAAGGCAGCCCCAGCATTTT
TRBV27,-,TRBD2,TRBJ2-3,CASHLAGDRRTQYF,TGTGCCAGCCACCTAGCGGGGGACCGACGTACGCAGTATTTT
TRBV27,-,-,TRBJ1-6,CASSFFRNSPLHF,TGTGCCAGCAGTTTTTTCAGAAATTCACCCCTCCACTTT
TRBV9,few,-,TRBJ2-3,CASSRDHTDTQYF,TGTGCCAGCAGCCGGGACCACACAGATACGCAGTATTTT
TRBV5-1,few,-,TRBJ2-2,CASRGLAGNTGELFF,TGCGCCAGCAGGGGACTTGCGGGGAACACCGGGGAGCTGTTTTTT
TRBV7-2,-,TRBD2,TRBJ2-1,CASSSQREGTEQFF,TGTGCCAGCAGCTCACAGCGGGAGGGAACCGAGCAGTTCTTC
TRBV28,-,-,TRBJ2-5,CATLGGEETQYF,TGTGCCACCCTCGGGGGTGAAGAGACCCAGTACTTC
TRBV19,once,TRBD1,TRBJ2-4,CASAKGQKNIQYF,TGTGCCAGTGCCAAGGGACAGAAAAACATTCAGTACTTC
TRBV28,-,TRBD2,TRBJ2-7,CASSLVAGVYEQYF,TGTGCCAGCAGTTTAGTAGCGGGAGTCTACGAGCAGTACTTC
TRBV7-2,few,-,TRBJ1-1,CATQINTEAFF,TGTGCCACACAGATAAACACTGAAGCTTTCTTT
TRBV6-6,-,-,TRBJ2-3,CASSQGTGTDTQYF,TGTGCCAGCAGCCAAGGGACTGGCACAGATACGCAGTATTTT
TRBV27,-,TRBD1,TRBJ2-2,CASSPQGSSTGELFF,TGTGCCAGCAGTCCACAGGGGTCGAGCACCGGGGAGCTGTTTTTT